The 9 T cell receptor beta chains listed next were all sequenced from one sample in a study of somatic mutations in T cells in chronic GVHD. Sequencing was performed with immunoSEQ multiplex PCR; in TCRdb, only in-frame clones are kept and a portion is missing. The sample records approximately 720 clones, around 82% being singletons. Sequenced material: Vbeta20-positive CD4+ T cells from blood. The receptor set was obtained from a male patient in his forties or fifties with chronic graft-versus-host disease. Some T cells here may be from the graft donor.

This chain uses TRBV5-1 with TRBJ2-5, with TRBD1 identical over 9 bases. Germline lookup yields CDR1 SGHRS and CDR2 YFSETQ. The CDR3 has 16 amino acids. V lost 5 bases and J lost 4; bases outside the gene matches: 12. CDR3 protein: CASRTNPRQGGETQYF. CDR3 sequence (DNA): TGCGCCAGCAGAACTAATCCAAGACAGGGGGGAGAGACCCAGTACTTC. Full variable domain (rest looked up from reference TRBV5-1 and TRBJ2-5): KAGVTQTPRYLIKTRGQQVTLSCSPISGHRSVSWYQQTPGQGLQFLFEYFSETQRNKGNFPGRFSGRQFSNSRSEMNVSTLELGDSALYLCASRTNPRQGGETQYFGPGTRLLVL.

This chain uses TRBV30 with TRBJ1-6; a weak D match, TRBD1 (6 bases). The germline V gene has CDR1 GTSNPN and CDR2 SVGIG (reference sequence). V shed 3 bases and J shed 1 base, with 13 bases lying between them. There are 16 residues in the CDR3. The CDR3 bases are TGTGCCTGGAGCTCTCAGGGGAGTTCCTATAATTCACCCCTCCACTTT. It encodes CAWSSQGSSYNSPLHF.

This rearrangement joins TRBV30 to TRBJ1-2; D possibly corresponds to TRBD1 (6 bases). Germline V lookup: CDR1 GTSNPN, CDR2 SVGIG (reference sequence). The V gene lost 0 bases and the J gene lost 4 bases, with 12 bases spanning the gap. The CDR3 has 14 residues. The CDR3 DNA sequence: TGTGCCTGGAGTGTATACGGGGGGCCCTATGGCTACACCTTC. Protein sequence: CAWSVYGGPYGYTF.

This chain connects TRBV30 to TRBJ1-2; D might be TRBD1 (6 bases). There are 13 residues in the CDR3. Trimming stripped 2 bases from V and 8 bases from J, with 15 bases between. Germline V CDR1 and CDR2: GTSNPN, SVGIG (reference sequence). The CDR3 DNA sequence: TGTGCCTGGAGTTCACAGGGAGGGAAGGGCTACACCTTC. Translating gives CAWSSQGGKGYTF.

The chain employs TRBV30 and TRBJ2-3; D might be TRBD1 (5 bases). V lost 1 base and J 8 bases, leaving 10 bases between the germline ends. CDR1 is GTSNPN, CDR2 SVGIG, per germline (reference sequence). This CDR3 comprises 12 residues. The CDR3, as DNA: TGTGCCTGGAGTGAGGGGAAAGTTACGCAGTATTTT. It is translated as CAWSEGKVTQYF.

The chain combines TRBV4-2 with TRBJ2-7; D gene uncertain. V was cut by 0 bases and J by 3 bases, with 12 bases left in between. The germline CDR1 and CDR2 sequences are LGHNA and YNFKEQ. This CDR3 spans 15 amino acids. The CDR3 here is CASSQDIGGHYEQYF. The CDR3, as DNA: TGTGCCAGCAGCCAAGATATCGGCGGTCACTACGAGCAGTACTTC.

The chain uses TRBV30 and TRBJ2-3; TRBD2 matches 8 bases. J gave up 6 bases and V 3 bases, and 2 bases lay outside the gene matches. The CDR3 has 12 amino acids. Germline values: CDR1 GTSNPN, CDR2 SVGIG (reference sequence). CDR3 in DNA: TGTGCCTGGAGCCGGGAGGGGGATACGCAGTATTTT. It yields the protein CAWSREGDTQYF.

The chain uses TRBV30 and TRBJ1-1; 10 bases agree with TRBD1. The CDR3 extends over 16 amino acids. From germline, CDR1 is GTSNPN and CDR2 SVGIG (reference sequence). V lost 5 bases and J lost 2; bases outside the gene matches: 11. The CDR3 protein is CAWSRDRGYSNTEAFF. CDR3 nucleotide sequence: TGTGCCTGGTCTAGGGACAGGGGTTATAGTAACACTGAAGCTTTCTTT.

The chain couples TRBV5-1 to TRBJ2-2, with 8 positions matching TRBD1. Germline-derived CDR1 and CDR2 are SGHRS and YFSETQ. Losses at the gene ends were 0 bases for V and 5 bases for J; bases not matched to a gene: 6. The CDR3 is 16 residues long. CDR3 loop: CASSLARTGTTGELFF. The CDR3 coding sequence is TGCGCCAGCAGCTTGGCCAGGACAGGGACAACCGGGGAGCTGTTTTTT.